This T cell receptor beta chain originates from a study of blood T cell repertoires in COVID-19. Unmatched junction bases numbered 11, after V lost 5 bases and J lost 5 bases. The CDR3 has 16 residues. CDR1 is SNHLY and CDR2 is FYNNEI in the germline V gene. Clones were read by immunoSEQ multiplex PCR, and TCRdb kept only the in-frame ones, dropping some. The data hold about 300,000 clones, with roughly 86% observed a single time. The chain carries TRBV2 and TRBJ2-5; TRBD1 matches at 10 bases. The source is a woman aged 45-65 years who had been exposed to COVID-19. The sequenced material came from PBMCs or T cells enriched from blood (not recorded which). The CDR3 nucleotides are TGTGCCAGCAGTCTATCCGGGACAGGGGTGGGTGAGACCCAGTACTTC. Its protein product is CASSLSGTGVGETQYF.